This TCR beta chain was captured in a study of metastatic and nonmetastatic thyroid tumors (dated by TCRdb to about 2020). About the investigation overall: Repertoires were compared across peripheral blood and tumor or nodule tissue samples from malignant and benign thyroid patients.

This clone is considered medium-sized (0.01 to 0.1%). Its antigen is not yet known. There are no base qualities to consult, and no much larger clone falls within one base. Library construction relied on PCR. Sequencing used an Illumina HiSeq 4000. High-throughput sequencing was used to profile the TCR beta-chain CDR3 region of every patient. The authors processed their data as follows. Drawing on CDR3 differences between clinicopathological groups, the researchers built a classifier meant to tell apart patients with distant-metastatic papillary thyroid cancer. To measure repertoire diversity the researchers used the Shannon index, while the Morisita-Horn index served to gauge how similar the tumor and blood repertoires were. TCRdb reran the public reads through fastp at Q25 and MiXCR, keeping productive beta chains. TCRdb assigned the V and J calls; the authors' analysis was not used. The sample table shows roughly 13,000 clones, and almost 30% are seen once. The ten largest clones capture around 3.7% of the sample.

Looking up the germline V gene (reference sequence) yields CDR1 LNHDA and CDR2 SQIVND. The CDR3 has 15 amino acids, counting the end cysteine and phenylalanine. Only CDR3 DNA remains: 45 bases, in frame from the first base. Unmatched junction bases come to 8, with V trimmed by 6 bases and J by 9 bases. On the study overall, not on this receptor specifically: In both blood and tumor samples, TCR beta diversity was reported to be significantly higher in malignant tumors than in benign nodules.

None of the patients had been given any treatment before thyroid surgery. Using T-cell receptor beta sequencing, the researchers looked back retrospectively at clinical samples from patients, gathered between the early 2010s and the late 2010s. The sequencing input was blood. The rearranged segments are TRBV19 and TRBJ2-1; TRBD2 fits 13 bases in the junction. This clonotype was obtained from a female donor with papillary thyroid cancer or a benign thyroid nodule (not recorded which). Some clones in this sample may be carry-over from other donors' samples. The CDR3 reads as follows: CASRLTSGRAAEQFF. At the DNA level, the sequence is TGTGCCAGTAGACTAACTAGCGGGAGGGCCGCTGAGCAGTTCTTC.